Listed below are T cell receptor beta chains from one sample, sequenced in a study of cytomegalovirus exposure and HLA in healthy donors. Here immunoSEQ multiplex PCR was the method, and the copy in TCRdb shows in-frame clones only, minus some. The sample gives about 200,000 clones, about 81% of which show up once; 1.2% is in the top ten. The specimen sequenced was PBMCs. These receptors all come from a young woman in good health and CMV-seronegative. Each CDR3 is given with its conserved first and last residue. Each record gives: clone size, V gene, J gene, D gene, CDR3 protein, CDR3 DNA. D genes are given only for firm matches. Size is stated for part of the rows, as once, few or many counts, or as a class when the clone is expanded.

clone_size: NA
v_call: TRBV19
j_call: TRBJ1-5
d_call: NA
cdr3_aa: CASSLGGDRPQHF
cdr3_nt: TGTGCCAGTAGCTTGGGGGGTGACAGGCCCCAGCATTTT

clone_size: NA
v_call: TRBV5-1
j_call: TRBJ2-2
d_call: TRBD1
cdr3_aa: CASSLRQGSAYTGELFF
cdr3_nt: TGCGCCAGCAGCTTGAGACAGGGTAGCGCTTACACCGGGGAGCTGTTTTTT

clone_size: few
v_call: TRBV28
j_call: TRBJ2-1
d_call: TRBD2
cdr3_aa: CASTQGGRIYNEQFF
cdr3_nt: TGTGCCAGCACCCAGGGCGGGAGAATCTACAATGAGCAGTTCTTC

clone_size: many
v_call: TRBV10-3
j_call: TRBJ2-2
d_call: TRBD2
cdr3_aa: CAISQSAGYTGELFF
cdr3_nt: TGTGCCATCAGTCAGTCAGCGGGGTACACCGGGGAGCTGTTTTTT

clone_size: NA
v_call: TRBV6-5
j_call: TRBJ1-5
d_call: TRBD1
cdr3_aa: CASKPGQTSAQPQHF
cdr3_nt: TGTGCCAGCAAACCGGGACAGACTTCTGCTCAGCCCCAGCATTTT

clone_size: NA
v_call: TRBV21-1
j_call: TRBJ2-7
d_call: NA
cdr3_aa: CASRVRTGGRLPYEQYF
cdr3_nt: TGTGCCAGCAGGGTCCGGACAGGGGGCAGGCTCCCCTACGAGCAGTACTTC

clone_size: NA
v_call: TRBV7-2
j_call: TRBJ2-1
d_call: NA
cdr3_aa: CASSLAGSGAYNEQFF
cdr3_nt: TGTGCCAGCAGCTTAGCCGGGAGCGGCGCCTACAATGAGCAGTTCTTC

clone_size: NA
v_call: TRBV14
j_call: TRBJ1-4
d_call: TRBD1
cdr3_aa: CASSRNRGPNEKLFF
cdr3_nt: TGTGCCAGCAGCCGAAACAGGGGGCCTAATGAAAAACTGTTTTTT

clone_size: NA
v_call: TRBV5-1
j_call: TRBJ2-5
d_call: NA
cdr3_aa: CASSLGRGLSQETQYF
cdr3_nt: TGCGCCAGCAGCTTGGGGAGGGGGCTGAGCCAAGAGACCCAGTACTTC

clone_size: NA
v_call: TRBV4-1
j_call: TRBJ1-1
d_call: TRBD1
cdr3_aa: CASSQGQGPNTEAFF
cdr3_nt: TGCGCCAGCAGCCAAGGACAGGGGCCGAACACTGAAGCTTTCTTT

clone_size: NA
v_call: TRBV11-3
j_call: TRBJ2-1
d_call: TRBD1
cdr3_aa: CASSPRTGRAYNEQFF
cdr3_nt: TGTGCCAGCAGCCCCCGGACAGGGAGAGCCTACAATGAGCAGTTCTTC

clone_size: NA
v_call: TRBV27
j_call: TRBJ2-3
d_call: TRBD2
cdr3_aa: CASSFRVFASGRTDTQYF
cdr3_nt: TGTGCCAGCAGTTTCCGGGTGTTCGCTAGCGGGAGGACAGATACGCAGTATTTT

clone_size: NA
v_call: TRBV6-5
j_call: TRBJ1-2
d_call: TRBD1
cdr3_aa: CASTRGSSNYGYTF
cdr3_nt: TGTGCCAGCACCAGGGGGAGTAGTAACTATGGCTACACCTTC

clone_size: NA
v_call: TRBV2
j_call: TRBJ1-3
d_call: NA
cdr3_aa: CASSEGADTGNTIYF
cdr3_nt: TGTGCCAGCAGTGAAGGGGCGGACACTGGAAACACCATATATTTT

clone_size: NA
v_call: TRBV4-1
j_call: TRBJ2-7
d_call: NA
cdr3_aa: CASSRGTLVYEQYF
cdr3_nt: TGCGCCAGCAGCCGCGGGACCCTTGTCTACGAGCAGTACTTC

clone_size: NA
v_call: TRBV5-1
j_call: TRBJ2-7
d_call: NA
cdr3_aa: CASSLITGAYEQYF
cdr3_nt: TGCGCCAGCAGCTTGATCACGGGAGCCTACGAGCAGTACTTC

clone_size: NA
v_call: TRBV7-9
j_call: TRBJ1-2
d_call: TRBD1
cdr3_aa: CASTSFNRGLSGYTF
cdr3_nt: TGTGCCAGCACCTCCTTCAACAGGGGGCTGAGTGGCTACACCTTC

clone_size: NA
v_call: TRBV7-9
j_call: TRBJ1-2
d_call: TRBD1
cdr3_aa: CASSLAGTDYGYTF
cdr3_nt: TGTGCCAGCAGCTTAGCGGGGACAGACTATGGCTACACCTTC

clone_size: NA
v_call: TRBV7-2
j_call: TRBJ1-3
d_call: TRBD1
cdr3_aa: CASSLVGTGNSGNTIYF
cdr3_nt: TGTGCCAGCAGCTTAGTCGGGACAGGCAACTCTGGAAACACCATATATTTT

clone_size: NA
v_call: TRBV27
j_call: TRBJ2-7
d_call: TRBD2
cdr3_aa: CASSYRGVGYEQYF
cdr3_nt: TGTGCCAGCAGTTATCGGGGGGTCGGCTACGAGCAGTACTTC

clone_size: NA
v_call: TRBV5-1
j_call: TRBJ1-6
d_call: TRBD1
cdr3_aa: CASKEGQINSPLHF
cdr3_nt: TGCGCCAGCAAAGAGGGACAGATCAATTCACCCCTCCACTTT

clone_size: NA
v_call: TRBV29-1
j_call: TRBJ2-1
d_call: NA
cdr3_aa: CSAELLGFEQFF
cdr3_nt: TGCAGCGCCGAGCTTCTTGGTTTTGAGCAGTTCTTC

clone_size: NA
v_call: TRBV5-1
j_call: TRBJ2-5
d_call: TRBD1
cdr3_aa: CASRPSQGAQYF
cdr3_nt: TGCGCCAGCAGGCCTTCCCAGGGGGCCCAGTACTTC

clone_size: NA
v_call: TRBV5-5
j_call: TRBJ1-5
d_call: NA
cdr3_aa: CASSLYGALNQPQHF
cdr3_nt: TGTGCCAGCAGCTTGTATGGGGCACTCAATCAGCCCCAGCATTTT

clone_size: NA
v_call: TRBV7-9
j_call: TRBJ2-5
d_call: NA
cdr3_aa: CASSLTTGVVETQYF
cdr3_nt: TGTGCCAGCAGCTTAACGACGGGGGTTGTTGAGACCCAGTACTTC

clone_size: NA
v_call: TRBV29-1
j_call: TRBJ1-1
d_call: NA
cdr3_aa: CSVEGGGQNTEAFF
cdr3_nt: TGCAGCGTTGAAGGAGGGGGTCAGAACACTGAAGCTTTCTTT

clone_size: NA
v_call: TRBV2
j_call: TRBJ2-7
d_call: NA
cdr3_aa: CASMNRAFSYEQYF
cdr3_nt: TGTGCCAGCATGAACAGGGCCTTCTCCTACGAGCAGTACTTC

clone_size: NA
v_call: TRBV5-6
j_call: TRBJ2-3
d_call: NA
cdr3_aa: CASSLLRTDTQYF
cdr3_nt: TGTGCCAGCAGCTTGCTCAGGACAGATACGCAGTATTTT

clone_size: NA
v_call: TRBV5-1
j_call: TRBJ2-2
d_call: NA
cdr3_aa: CASSLEPNTGELFF
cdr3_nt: TGCGCCAGCAGCTTGGAGCCGAACACCGGGGAGCTGTTTTTT

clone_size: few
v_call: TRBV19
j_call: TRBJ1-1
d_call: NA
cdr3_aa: CASSMIVSTEAFF
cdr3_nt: TGTGCCAGTAGTATGATAGTTTCCACTGAAGCTTTCTTT

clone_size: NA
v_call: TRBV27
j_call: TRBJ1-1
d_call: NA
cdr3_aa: CASSGNTRTSNTEAFF
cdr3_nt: TGTGCCAGCAGTGGCAACACCCGGACATCCAACACTGAAGCTTTCTTT

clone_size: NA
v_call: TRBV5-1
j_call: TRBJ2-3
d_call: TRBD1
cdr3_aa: CASSLDSGTGDTDTQYF
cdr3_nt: TGCGCCAGCAGCCTCGATAGTGGGACAGGGGATACAGATACGCAGTATTTT

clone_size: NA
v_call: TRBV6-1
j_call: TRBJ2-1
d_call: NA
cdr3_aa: CASGWQGLLNEQFF
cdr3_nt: TGTGCCAGCGGGTGGCAGGGTTTGTTGAATGAGCAGTTCTTC

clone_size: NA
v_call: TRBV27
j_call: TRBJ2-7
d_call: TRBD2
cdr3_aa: CASSIAGGPHEQYF
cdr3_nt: TGTGCCAGCAGTATAGCGGGAGGGCCCCACGAGCAGTACTTC

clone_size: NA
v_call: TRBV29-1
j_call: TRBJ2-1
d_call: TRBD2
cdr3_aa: CSVGPPSGRGYNEQFF
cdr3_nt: TGCAGCGTTGGACCCCCAAGCGGGAGAGGCTACAATGAGCAGTTCTTC

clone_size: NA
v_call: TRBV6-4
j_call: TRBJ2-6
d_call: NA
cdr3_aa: CASSDPYSGANVLTF
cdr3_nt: TGTGCCAGCAGTGACCCTTACTCTGGGGCCAACGTCCTGACTTTC

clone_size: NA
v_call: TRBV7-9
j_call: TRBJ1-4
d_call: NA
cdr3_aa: CASSLTTDEKLFF
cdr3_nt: TGTGCCAGCAGCTTGACGACAGATGAAAAACTGTTTTTT

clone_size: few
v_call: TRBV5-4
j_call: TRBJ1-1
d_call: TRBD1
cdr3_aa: CASSLTGGNEAFF
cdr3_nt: TGTGCCAGCAGCCTGACAGGGGGCAATGAAGCTTTCTTT

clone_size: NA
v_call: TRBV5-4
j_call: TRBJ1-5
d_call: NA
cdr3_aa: CASSLQGAGQPQHF
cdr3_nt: TGTGCCAGCAGCTTACAGGGTGCCGGGCAGCCCCAGCATTTT

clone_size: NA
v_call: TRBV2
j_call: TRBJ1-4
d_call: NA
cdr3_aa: CASSSDRRKLFF
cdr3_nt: TGTGCCAGCAGCTCGGACAGAAGGAAACTGTTTTTT

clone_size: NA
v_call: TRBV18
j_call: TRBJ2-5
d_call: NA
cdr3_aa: CASSPAVDSQETQYF
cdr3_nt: TGTGCCAGCTCACCAGCGGTTGACTCCCAAGAGACCCAGTACTTC

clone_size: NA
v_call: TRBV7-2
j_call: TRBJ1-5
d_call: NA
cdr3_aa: CASSSYGRIDQPQHF
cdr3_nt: TGTGCCAGCAGCTCATATGGCAGGATCGATCAGCCCCAGCATTTT

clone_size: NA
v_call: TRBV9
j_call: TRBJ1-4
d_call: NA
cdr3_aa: CASSGNPATNEKLFF
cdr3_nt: TGTGCCAGCAGCGGTAATCCAGCAACTAATGAAAAACTGTTTTTT

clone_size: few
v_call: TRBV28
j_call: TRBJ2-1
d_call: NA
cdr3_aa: CASSTRLIEQFF
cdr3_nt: TGTGCCAGCAGTACTCGACTCATAGAGCAGTTCTTC

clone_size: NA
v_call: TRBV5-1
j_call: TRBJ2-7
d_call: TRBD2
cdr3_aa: CASSDERGEEQYF
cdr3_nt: TGCGCCAGCAGCGATGAGCGGGGGGAGGAGCAGTACTTC

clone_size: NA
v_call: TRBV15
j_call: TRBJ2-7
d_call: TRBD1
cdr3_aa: CATSKARTGFYEQYF
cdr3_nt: TGTGCCACCAGCAAGGCCCGGACAGGGTTCTACGAGCAGTACTTC

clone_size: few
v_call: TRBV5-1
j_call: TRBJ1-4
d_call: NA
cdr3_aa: CASSGLGQPNEKLFF
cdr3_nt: TGCGCCAGCAGCGGACTTGGACAGCCTAATGAAAAACTGTTTTTT

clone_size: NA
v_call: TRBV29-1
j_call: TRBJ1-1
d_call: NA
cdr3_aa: CSVSRGGFPEAFF
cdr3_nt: TGCAGCGTGTCCCGGGGGGGGTTCCCTGAAGCTTTCTTT

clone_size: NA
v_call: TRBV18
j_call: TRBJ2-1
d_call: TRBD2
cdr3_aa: CASSPRAGGSYNEQFF
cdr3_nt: TGTGCCAGCTCACCGCGAGCGGGAGGTTCCTACAATGAGCAGTTCTTC

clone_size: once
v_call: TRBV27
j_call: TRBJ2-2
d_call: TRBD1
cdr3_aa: CASSRDRGLKGLFF
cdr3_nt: TGTGCCAGCTCCAGGGACAGGGGGCTGAAGGGGCTGTTTTTT

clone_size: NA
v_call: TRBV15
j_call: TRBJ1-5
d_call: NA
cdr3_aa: CATSRDGGQPQHF
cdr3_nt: TGTGCCACCAGCAGAGATGGAGGTCAGCCCCAGCATTTT

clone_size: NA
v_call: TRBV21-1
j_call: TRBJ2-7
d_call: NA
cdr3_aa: CASSKEPSGTISYEQYF
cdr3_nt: TGTGCCAGCAGCAAAGAACCTAGCGGGACTATCTCCTACGAGCAGTACTTC

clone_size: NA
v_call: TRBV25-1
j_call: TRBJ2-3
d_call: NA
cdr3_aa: CASSEGLLTSTDTQYF
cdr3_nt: TGTGCCAGCAGTGAAGGACTACTTACTAGCACAGATACGCAGTATTTT

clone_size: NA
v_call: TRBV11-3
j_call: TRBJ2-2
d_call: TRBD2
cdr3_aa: CASSPTSGKNTGELFF
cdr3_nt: TGTGCCAGCAGCCCTACTAGCGGGAAGAACACCGGGGAGCTGTTTTTT

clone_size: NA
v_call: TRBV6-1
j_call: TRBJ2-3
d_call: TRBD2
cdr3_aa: CASSEGASGSTDTQYF
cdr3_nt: TGTGCCAGCAGTGAAGGGGCTAGCGGTAGCACAGATACGCAGTATTTT

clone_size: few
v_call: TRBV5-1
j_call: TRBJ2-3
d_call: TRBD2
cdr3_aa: CASSLTPSGSTDTQYF
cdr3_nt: TGCGCCAGCAGCTTGACCCCTAGCGGAAGCACAGATACGCAGTATTTT

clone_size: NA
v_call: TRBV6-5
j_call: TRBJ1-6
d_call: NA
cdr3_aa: CASSSPGQLSPLHF
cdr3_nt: TGTGCCAGCAGTTCTCCGGGACAACTTTCACCCCTCCACTTT

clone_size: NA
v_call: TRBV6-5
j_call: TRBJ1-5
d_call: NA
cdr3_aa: CASSDRSNQPQHF
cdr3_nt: TGTGCCAGCAGTGACAGATCCAATCAGCCCCAGCATTTT